The 30 T cell receptor beta chains presented below share a single source sample, sequenced in a study of regulatory T cells in long-lasting Graves disease. Time point reported: persistent/refractory GD, antithyroid drugs over 5 years with positive TRAb. RNA extracted from PBMCs served as the sequencing template. Investigators prepared the TCR beta libraries by applying iRepertoire HTBI primers and Arm-PCR of CDR3 regions. From the multiplex PCR reads, TCRdb called clonotypes with MiXCR, one entry per CDR3 protein. The data show 310,000 or so distinct CDR3 sequences, 20% to 25% seen once. This specimen was peripheral blood mononuclear cells (PBMCs), taken when the disease was refractory, from a patient treated with antithyroid drugs. The receptors derive from a female donor with Graves disease.

This clonotype was seen repeatedly, ten times or more. This chain joins TRBV11-2 and TRBJ1-6; D call uncertain. This CDR3 comprises 14 residues. Trimming cost V 5 bases and J 7 bases, with 12 bases left between them. Germline-derived CDR1 and CDR2 are SGHAT and FQNNGV. For the CDR3, the DNA is TGTGCCAGCAGCCCCGTCTGGGTAAATTCACCCCTCCACTTT. As protein: CASSPVWVNSPLHF.

CDR3 in DNA: TGTGCCAGCAACGAGCGGGAGGCGAACATTCAGTACTTC. Amino acid sequence: CASNEREANIQYF. The rearrangement links TRBV7-2 to TRBJ2-4; 9 bases are shared with TRBD2. The CDR3 has 13 residues. Germline CDR1 reads SGHTA; CDR2 reads FQGNSA. The J segment lost 7 bases and the V segment lost 7 bases, leaving 5 bases of the junction unmatched.

This clonotype was recorded many times. This chain joins TRBV20-1 and TRBJ1-5, with no clear D. V lost 2 bases and J lost 0, with 8 bases in between. This CDR3 is 14 amino acids long. Germline V gene lookup returns CDR1 DFQATT and CDR2 SNEGSKA (reference sequence). In DNA, the CDR3 is TGCAGTGCTAGAAATCTAGTTAGCAATCAGCCCCAGCATTTT. Translation gives CSARNLVSNQPQHF.

This clonotype has a count of ten or more. V usage is TRBV28 and J usage is TRBJ2-7; no firm D call. In germline, CDR1 is MDHEN, CDR2 SYDVKM. V was pared by 3 bases and J by 2 bases, with 8 bases between. This CDR3 has 13 amino acids. The CDR3 DNA follows: TGTGCCAGCAGTTTGCGAGCTACCTACGAGCAGTACTTC. The encoded protein is CASSLRATYEQYF.

This clonotype has a handful of counts. V usage is TRBV15 and J usage is TRBJ2-7, with D perhaps assigned TRBD1 or TRBD2 (5 bases each). The V gene lost 3 bases and the J gene lost 3 bases, with 12 bases spanning the gap. Germline assignment: CDR1 LNHNV and CDR2 YYDKDF (reference sequence). This CDR3 comprises 14 residues. In DNA, the CDR3 is TGTGCCACCAGCAGCGACTATACAGGCTACGAGCAGTACTTC. Translation: CATSSDYTGYEQYF.

The sample holds many counts of this clonotype. V is TRBV3-1 and J is TRBJ1-2, with a possible D match to TRBD1 (6 bases). Deletions cut 3 bases from V and 0 bases from J, with 14 bases between. The germline CDR1 and CDR2 sequences are LGHDT and YNNKEL (reference sequence). The CDR3 spans 16 residues. DNA for the CDR3: TGTGCCAGCAGCCACTGGGGGCAAGTAGCTAACTATGGCTACACCTTC. Translated: CASSHWGQVANYGYTF.

The chain has TRBV7-3 and TRBJ1-4, with D uncertain. V lost 8 bases and J lost 7, with 26 bases in between. Per the germline V gene, CDR1 is SGHTA and CDR2 is FQGTGA. The CDR3 length is 17 residues. CDR3 nucleotide sequence: TGTGCCAGCTCGTCGGCCGTGGGATTATCAAATACTGAAAAACTGTTTTTT. It yields the protein CASSSAVGLSNTEKLFF.

The chain recombines TRBV20-1 with TRBJ2-5, with D possibly matching TRBD2 (6 bases). The CDR3 spans 15 residues. Germline V gene lookup returns CDR1 DFQATT and CDR2 SNEGSKA (reference sequence). The V gene lost 3 bases and the J gene lost 0 bases, with 14 bases spanning the gap. CDR3 DNA: TGCAGTGCTAGGGGGGACTCCCGGTACCAAGAGACCCAGTACTTC. This sequence encodes CSARGDSRYQETQYF.

This clonotype was recorded many times. Sequence at one end of the junction differs from germline and may be a read error. CDR3: CASSLWGAGESYEQYF. For the CDR3, the DNA is TGTGCCAGCAGTCTATGGGGAGCGGGTGAGTCCTACGAGCAGTACTTC. The rearrangement uses TRBV28 and TRBJ2-7, with TRBD2 as a possible D gene (6 bases). Germline lookup yields CDR1 MDHEN and CDR2 SYDVKM. The CDR3 has 16 amino acids.

This clonotype was counted many times. The chain couples TRBV28 to TRBJ1-4; TRBD1 is a possible D gene (6 bases). V lost 8 bases and J lost 8, with 15 bases in between. The CDR3 spans 13 residues. Per the germline V gene, CDR1 is MDHEN and CDR2 is SYDVKM. In nucleotides, the CDR3 is TGTGCCAGCTCGTTGGGGGGGCTGGAAAAACTGTTTTTT. It translates to CASSLGGLEKLFF.

The chain has TRBV6-5 and TRBJ2-3; D not resolved. From germline, CDR1 is MNHEY and CDR2 SVGAGI. V lost 0 bases and J lost 6, with 7 bases in between. The CDR3 is 13 residues long. The DNA of the CDR3 is TGTGCCAGCAGTTACTCCAAGGAGGATACGCAGTATTTT. It encodes CASSYSKEDTQYF.

This clonotype was recorded many times. This chain's CDR3 is CASSEPGGLAGYEQYF. The CDR3 coding sequence is TGTGCCAGCAGTGAACCTGGGGGACTAGCGGGCTACGAGCAGTACTTC. The chain joins TRBV28 to TRBJ2-7; 12 bases match TRBD2. This CDR3 has 16 residues. V shed 5 bases and J 3 bases; nucleotides not matched to a gene: 8. Germline CDR1 is MDHEN and CDR2 is SYDVKM.

This chain links TRBV29-1 with TRBJ1-2; 7 bases fit TRBD1. After removal of 5 bases from V and 8 bases from J, the junction contained 11 bases not matched to a gene. This CDR3 contains 13 residues. CDR1 and CDR2 from the germline V gene are SQVTM and ANQGSEA. CDR3 region: CSVQPLTGVGYTF. Written as DNA, the CDR3 is TGCAGCGTTCAACCACTAACAGGGGTAGGCTACACCTTC.

The chain links TRBV6-5 to TRBJ2-4, with TRBD1 matching over 7 bases. Looked up from germline, CDR1 is MNHEY and CDR2 is SVGAGI. The CDR3 has 17 residues. J gave up 0 bases and V 4 bases, and 9 bases lay outside the gene matches. CDR3 in amino acids: CASSSSRDSRAKNIQYF. The CDR3 region has the DNA TGTGCCAGCAGTTCCTCCCGGGACAGTCGAGCCAAAAACATTCAGTACTTC.

The V and J genes are TRBV20-1 and TRBJ2-6; 8 bases match TRBD1. Per the germline V gene, CDR1 is DFQATT and CDR2 is SNEGSKA (reference sequence). The CDR3 has 16 residues. V shed 6 bases and J 1 base; nucleotides not matched to a gene: 8. CDR3 region: CSARGQGRSGANVLTF. In DNA form, the CDR3 reads TGCAGTGCCAGGGGGCAGGGGCGTTCTGGGGCCAACGTCCTGACTTTC.

Ten or more counts support this clonotype. The chain employs TRBV20-1 and TRBJ2-5; 8 bases are a match to TRBD2. V lost 3 bases and J lost 4; bases outside the gene matches: 13. The CDR3 contains 16 residues. CDR1 and CDR2 from the germline V gene are DFQATT and SNEGSKA (reference sequence). For the CDR3, the DNA is TGCAGTGCTAGGCCCGGTTCCGCGGGAGGACGAGAGACCCAGTACTTC. Protein: CSARPGSAGGRETQYF.

This clonotype has at least ten counts. CDR3 amino acids: CASSIRGELFF. DNA of the CDR3: TGTGCCAGCAGTATACGAGGGGAGCTGTTTTTT. V is TRBV6-2 or TRBV6-3 and J is TRBJ2-2, with no clear D. Per germline, CDR1 MNHEY and CDR2 SVGEGT. The CDR3 covers 11 residues. Trimming cost V 5 bases and J 8 bases, with 6 bases left between them.

This chain joins TRBV5-5 and TRBJ1-1; possible D gene TRBD1, 6 bases. Germline V gene lookup returns CDR1 SGHKS and CDR2 YYEKEE (reference sequence). The CDR3 loop spans 15 amino acids. V lost 1 base and J lost 2, with 12 bases in between. CDR3 amino acids: CASSLNRVENTEAFF. CDR3 sequence (DNA): TGTGCCAGCAGCTTGAACAGGGTGGAAAACACTGAAGCTTTCTTT.

On this clonotype itself: A read error may explain this, as a much larger clone is one base away. The V gene is TRBV7-2, the J gene TRBJ2-6, with 7 bases matching TRBD2. The CDR3 runs 18 residues. CDR1 is SGHTA and CDR2 is FQGNSA in the germline V gene. The CDR3 protein is CASSLVLAATSRANVLTF. Written as DNA, the CDR3 is TGTGCCAGCAGCTTAGTCCTAGCGGCCACCTCTAGGGCCAACGTCCTGACTTTC.

CDR3 in amino acids: CATTKARQGRNEQFF. The CDR3 region has the DNA TGTGCCACCACTAAAGCTCGACAGGGTAGAAATGAGCAGTTCTTC. The chain joins TRBV28 to TRBJ2-1, with 7 bases lining up with TRBD1. Germline CDR1 reads MDHEN; CDR2 reads SYDVKM. V gave up 10 bases and J gave up 7 bases; unmatched junction bases: 16. The CDR3 has 15 residues.

This chain uses TRBV2 with TRBJ2-7; D unclear. Trimming pared 6 bases from V and 7 bases from J, leaving 13 bases between. Germline V gives CDR1 SNHLY, CDR2 FYNNEI. This CDR3 comprises 12 residues. CDR3: CASSFDREEQYF. Here the CDR3 DNA reads TGTGCCAGCAGCTTTGATAGGGAAGAGCAGTACTTC.

V and J are TRBV19 and TRBJ2-2; 7 nucleotides match TRBD1. Germline CDR1 and CDR2: LNHDA and SQIVND (reference sequence). CDR3 length: 14 amino acids. V gave up 8 bases and J gave up 5 bases; unmatched junction bases: 8. In DNA, the CDR3 is TGTGCCAGTTCGACAGGGCAGAGAACCGGGGAGCTGTTTTTT. It translates to CASSTGQRTGELFF.

The rearrangement joins TRBV12-3 or TRBV12-4 to TRBJ1-3, with no clear D. This CDR3 spans 12 amino acids. V dropped 10 bases and J dropped 1 base, with 8 bases sitting between them. The CDR3 sequence: CAITASGNTIYF. CDR3 DNA: TGTGCCATCACAGCTTCTGGAAACACCATATATTTT.

The sample holds a few counts of this clonotype. V usage is TRBV7-2 and J usage is TRBJ2-3; 7 bases fit TRBD1. There are 16 residues in the CDR3. Germline loops: CDR1 SGHTA, CDR2 FQGNSA. The V gene end was trimmed by 2 bases and the J gene end by 0 bases; junction bases not matched to a gene: 5. CDR3 in DNA: TGTGCCAGCAGCTTAAGGGGGCTAGGAAGCACAGATACGCAGTATTTT. It is translated as CASSLRGLGSTDTQYF.

This clonotype was detected a few times. The chain combines TRBV27 with TRBJ2-5; 9 bases align to TRBD1. Germline values: CDR1 MNHEY, CDR2 SMNVEV (reference sequence). This CDR3 region has 18 residues. The junction had 16 bases not matched to a gene; V was cut back by 4 bases and J by 4 bases. The DNA for the CDR3 is TGTGCCAGCAGTTCAGCAGGGGTTAACAGGGGGCCGCGAGAGACCCAGTACTTC. It translates to CASSSAGVNRGPRETQYF.

The J gene is TRBJ1-1, the V gene TRBV12-3 or TRBV12-4, with 7 bases fitting TRBD1. This CDR3 is built from 12 residues. Trimming cost V 5 bases and J 11 bases; bases outside gene matches: 8. DNA of the CDR3: TGTGCCAGCAGTCACACCGGGACAGTTGCTTTCTTT. This encodes CASSHTGTVAFF.

This clonotype was detected ten times or more. The V and J genes are TRBV7-9 and TRBJ1-4; D not resolved. The CDR3 spans 17 residues. CDR1 is SEHNR and CDR2 is FQNEAQ in the germline V gene (reference sequence). Trimming left V 2 bases short and J 5 bases short, with 18 bases between. The CDR3 region is CASSLRVTATGNEKLFF. In DNA, the CDR3 is TGTGCCAGCAGCTTAAGGGTCACGGCCACTGGGAATGAAAAACTGTTTTTT.

The V and J genes are TRBV6-4 and TRBJ2-7; no definite D call. Germline-derived CDR1 and CDR2 are MRHNA and SNTAGT. Deletions cut 6 bases from V and 1 base from J, with 10 bases between. The CDR3 runs to 13 residues. In nucleotides, the CDR3 is TGTGCCAGCAGAAAAGGCCAGTCCTACGAGCAGTACTTC. Translated: CASRKGQSYEQYF.

This rearrangement joins TRBV7-2 to TRBJ2-3; D is ambiguous. V was shortened by 5 bases and J by 1 base, with 10 bases between the two germline ends. Germline CDR1 and CDR2: SGHTA and FQGNSA. The CDR3 has 14 amino acids. CDR3 amino acids: CASSPKVGTDTQYF. CDR3 DNA sequence: TGTGCCAGCAGCCCCAAAGTTGGCACAGATACGCAGTATTTT.

The rearrangement links TRBV5-4 to TRBJ1-1; tentative D call: TRBD1 (5 bases). Trimming removed 4 bases from V and 10 bases from J, with 20 bases in between. Germline V gene lookup returns CDR1 SGHNT and CDR2 YYREEE (reference sequence). This CDR3 is built from 14 residues. In DNA form, the CDR3 reads TGTGCCAGCAGCACAAGAAGGGACCTAGAGGGAGCTTTCTTT. It codes for CASSTRRDLEGAFF.